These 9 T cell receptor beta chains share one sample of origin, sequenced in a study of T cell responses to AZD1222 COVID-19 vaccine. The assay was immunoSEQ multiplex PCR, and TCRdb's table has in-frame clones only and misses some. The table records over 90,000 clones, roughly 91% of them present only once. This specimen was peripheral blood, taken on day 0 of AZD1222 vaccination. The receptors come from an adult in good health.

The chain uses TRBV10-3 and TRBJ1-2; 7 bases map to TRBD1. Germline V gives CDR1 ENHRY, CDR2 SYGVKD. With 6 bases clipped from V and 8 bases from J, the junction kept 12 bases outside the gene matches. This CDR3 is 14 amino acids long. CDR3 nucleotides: TGTGCCATCAGCCCGCTACAGGGGTTCCAGGGCTACACCTTC. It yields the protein CAISPLQGFQGYTF.

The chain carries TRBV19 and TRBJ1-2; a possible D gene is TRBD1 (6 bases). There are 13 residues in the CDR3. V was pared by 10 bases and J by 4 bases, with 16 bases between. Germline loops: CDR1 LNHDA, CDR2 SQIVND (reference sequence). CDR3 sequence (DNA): TGTGCCACCAGCACTGGGACATCCTATGGCTACACCTTC. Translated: CATSTGTSYGYTF.

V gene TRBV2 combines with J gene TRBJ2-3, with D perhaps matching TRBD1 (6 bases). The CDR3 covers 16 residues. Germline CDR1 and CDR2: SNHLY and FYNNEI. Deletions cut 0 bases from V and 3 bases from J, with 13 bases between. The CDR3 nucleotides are TGTGCCAGCAGTGAAGCGGTTCTAGGGGGAACAGATACGCAGTATTTT. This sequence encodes CASSEAVLGGTDTQYF.

The CDR3 nucleotides read TGTGCCAGCAGCTTAGGGCAAGGGGACAGCCTCTACGAGCAGTACTTC. It yields the protein CASSLGQGDSLYEQYF. The genes are TRBV7-9 and TRBJ2-7, with TRBD1 matching 7 bases. Germline assignment: CDR1 SEHNR and CDR2 FQNEAQ (reference sequence). CDR3 length: 16 residues. Trimming took 1 base from V and 3 from J; bases not matched to a gene: 9.

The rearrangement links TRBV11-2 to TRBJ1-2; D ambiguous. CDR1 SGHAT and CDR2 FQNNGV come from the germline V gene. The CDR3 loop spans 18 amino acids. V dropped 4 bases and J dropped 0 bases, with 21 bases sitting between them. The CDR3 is CASSSVFQTASPNYGYTF. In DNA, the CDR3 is TGTGCCAGCAGCTCCGTTTTCCAAACAGCTTCCCCTAACTATGGCTACACCTTC.

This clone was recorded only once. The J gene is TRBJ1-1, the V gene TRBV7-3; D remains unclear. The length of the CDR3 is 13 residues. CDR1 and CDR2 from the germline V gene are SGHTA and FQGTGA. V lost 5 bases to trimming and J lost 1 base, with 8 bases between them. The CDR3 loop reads CASSPYRNTEAFF. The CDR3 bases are TGTGCCAGCAGCCCCTACAGGAACACTGAAGCTTTCTTT.

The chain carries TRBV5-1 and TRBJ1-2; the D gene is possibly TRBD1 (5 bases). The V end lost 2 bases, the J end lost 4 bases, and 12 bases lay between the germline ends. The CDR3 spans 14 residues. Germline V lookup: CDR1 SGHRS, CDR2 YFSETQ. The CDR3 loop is CASSFEGIGYGYTF. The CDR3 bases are TGCGCCAGCAGCTTCGAGGGGATCGGCTATGGCTACACCTTC.

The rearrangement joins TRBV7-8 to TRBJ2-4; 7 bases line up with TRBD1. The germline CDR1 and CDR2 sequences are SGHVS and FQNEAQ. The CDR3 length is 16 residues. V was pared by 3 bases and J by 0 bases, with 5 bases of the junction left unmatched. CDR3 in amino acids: CASSFMTGLAKNIQYF. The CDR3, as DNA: TGTGCCAGCAGCTTCATGACAGGGTTAGCCAAAAACATTCAGTACTTC.

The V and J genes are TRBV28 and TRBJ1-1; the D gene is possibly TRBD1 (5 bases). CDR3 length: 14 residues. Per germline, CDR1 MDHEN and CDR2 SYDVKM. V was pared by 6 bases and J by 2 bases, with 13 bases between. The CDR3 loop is CASRGPGRNTEAFF. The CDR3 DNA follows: TGTGCCAGCAGGGGTCCAGGGCGAAACACTGAAGCTTTCTTT.